This T cell receptor (beta chain) was sequenced in a study of T cell repertoires in cytomegalovirus infection. Looking at the study overall: Through public TCR beta signatures, both CMV infection and matching HLA type were indicated.

The V and J ends lost 0 bases and 8 bases, in that order; junction bases with no gene match: 7. The CDR3 sequence is 16 residues long. Germline values: CDR1 LGHNA, CDR2 YNFKEQ. This clonotype was found a few times. Its antigen is unidentified. TCRdb re-called the reads through MiXCR, storing one row per CDR3 protein. The table has roughly 200,000 distinct CDR3 sequences, about a tenth seen once; the top ten hold 4.6%. The study, taken as a whole, reports: There were carriers of CMV plus the relevant HLA, and cumulative public TCR beta family frequency identified them. The ex vivo response was dominated by HLA-C-restricted CMV-specific TCR beta clonotypes.

The J gene is TRBJ2-1, the V gene TRBV4-2; 10 nucleotides agree with TRBD2. The sequencing input was PBMCs. The origin of this receptor is a human donor in good health (CMV status not recorded). Some clones in this sample may be carry-over from other donors' samples. CDR3: CASSQDPSGRTYEQFF. CDR3 bases: TGTGCCAGCAGCCAAGACCCTAGCGGGAGAACGTATGAGCAGTTCTTC.